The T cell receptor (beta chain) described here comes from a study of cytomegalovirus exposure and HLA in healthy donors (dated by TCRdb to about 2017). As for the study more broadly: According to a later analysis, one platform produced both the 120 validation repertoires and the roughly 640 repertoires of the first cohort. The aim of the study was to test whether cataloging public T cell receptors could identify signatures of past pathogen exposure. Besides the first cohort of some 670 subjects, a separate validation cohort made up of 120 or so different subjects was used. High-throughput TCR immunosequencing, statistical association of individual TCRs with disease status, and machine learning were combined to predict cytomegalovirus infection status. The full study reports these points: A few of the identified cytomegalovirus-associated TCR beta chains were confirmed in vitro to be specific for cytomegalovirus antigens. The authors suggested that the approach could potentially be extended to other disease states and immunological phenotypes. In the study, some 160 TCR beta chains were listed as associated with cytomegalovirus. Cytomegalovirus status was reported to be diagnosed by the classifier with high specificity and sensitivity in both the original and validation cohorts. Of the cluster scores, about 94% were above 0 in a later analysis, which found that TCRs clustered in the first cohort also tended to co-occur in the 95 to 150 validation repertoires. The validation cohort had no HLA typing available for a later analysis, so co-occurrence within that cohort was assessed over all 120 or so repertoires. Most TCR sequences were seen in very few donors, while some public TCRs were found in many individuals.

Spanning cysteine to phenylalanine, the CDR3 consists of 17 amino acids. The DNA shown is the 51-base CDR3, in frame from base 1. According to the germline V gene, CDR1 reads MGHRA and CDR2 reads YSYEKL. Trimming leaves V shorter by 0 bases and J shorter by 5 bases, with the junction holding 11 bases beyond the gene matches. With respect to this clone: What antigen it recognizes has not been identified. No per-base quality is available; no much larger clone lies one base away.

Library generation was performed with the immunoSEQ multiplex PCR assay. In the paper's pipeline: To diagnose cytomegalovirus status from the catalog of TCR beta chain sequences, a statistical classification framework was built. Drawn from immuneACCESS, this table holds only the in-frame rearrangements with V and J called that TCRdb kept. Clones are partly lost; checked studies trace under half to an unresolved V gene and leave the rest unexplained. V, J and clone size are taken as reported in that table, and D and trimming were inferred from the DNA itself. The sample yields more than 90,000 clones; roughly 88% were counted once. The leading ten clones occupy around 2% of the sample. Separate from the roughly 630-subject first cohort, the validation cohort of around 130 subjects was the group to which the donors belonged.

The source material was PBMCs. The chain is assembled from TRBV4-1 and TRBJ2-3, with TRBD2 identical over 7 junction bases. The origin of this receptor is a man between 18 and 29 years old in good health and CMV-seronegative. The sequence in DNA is TGCGCCAGCAGCCAAGATTGGGCGGGAGAGGAGGGAGATACGCAGTATTTT. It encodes CASSQDWAGEEGDTQYF.